This T cell receptor (beta chain) appears in the sequencing data of a study of early T cells in non-severe SARS-CoV-2 infection. Turning to the study itself: Bulk RNA from unsorted whole blood was sequenced; chains were unpaired.

This clonotype was detected many times. The TCR library protocol attached unique molecular identifiers to the individual cDNA molecules. TCRdb independently ran MiXCR on the 5' RACE reads; one entry per CDR3 protein. This table holds nearly 110,000 distinct CDR3 sequences, approximately 10% found once. Germline V CDR1 and CDR2: MNHEY, SMNVEV (reference sequence). V lost 6 bases, J lost 0 bases, and 24 bases lay in between. The length of the CDR3 is 19 residues. This TCR was sampled from an adult who was a healthcare worker with PCR-confirmed SARS-CoV-2 infection or an uninfected control (not recorded which). The sequenced sample consisted of whole blood. The chain recombines TRBV27 with TRBJ2-1, with a weak D call TRBD2 (6 bases). The CDR3 loop reads CASRTEGGAGSSSYNEQFF. CDR3 coding DNA: TGTGCCAGCAGAACCGAGGGTGGTGCGGGGTCCAGCTCCTACAATGAGCAGTTCTTC.